The 25 T cell receptor beta chains listed next were all sequenced from one sample in a study of blood T cells in healthy people across ages. A second PCR, run for about 7 to 11 cycles, used a sample-barcoded 5' primer plus a J-beta primer mix. TCRdb itself ran the 5' RACE reads through MiXCR, one entry per CDR3 protein. The table shows under 2,000,000 distinct CDR3 sequences, with 49% occurring only once. The sequencing input was blood. The receptors were gathered from a woman between 40 and 50 years old in good health.

The rearrangement uses TRBV6-5 and TRBJ2-1; 9 nucleotides align to TRBD1. This CDR3 is built from 14 residues. V lost 6 bases, J lost 11 bases, and 11 bases stayed unmatched. Germline V CDR1 and CDR2: MNHEY, SVGAGI. CDR3 sequence: CASRRTGEGKKQFF. CDR3 DNA: TGTGCCAGCAGAAGGACAGGGGAGGGCAAGAAGCAGTTCTTC.

The CDR3 here is CASSLSVGQPTNEQFF. In DNA, the CDR3 is TGTGCCAGCAGCTTATCCGTGGGACAACCCACAAATGAGCAGTTCTTC. J is TRBJ2-1 and V is TRBV7-2; TRBD1 might be the D (6 bases). The CDR3 runs 16 residues. Trimming took off 2 bases at V and 7 bases at J, with 18 bases between the two ends. Germline values: CDR1 SGHTA, CDR2 FQGNSA.

V usage is TRBV5-1 and J usage is TRBJ2-7; 14 nucleotides match TRBD2. Germline values: CDR1 SGHRS, CDR2 YFSETQ. V gave up 0 bases and J gave up 0 bases; unmatched junction bases: 11. The CDR3 is made up of 20 amino acids. The CDR3 spells CASSLGAGLAGGASSYEQYF. In nucleotides, the CDR3 is TGCGCCAGCAGCTTGGGGGCTGGACTAGCGGGGGGCGCGAGCTCCTACGAGCAGTACTTC.

V is TRBV15 and J is TRBJ1-5; no clear D gene. CDR3 length: 13 amino acids. The germline CDR1 and CDR2 sequences are LNHNV and YYDKDF (reference sequence). The V gene lost 5 bases and the J gene lost 11 bases, with 16 bases spanning the gap. The CDR3 bases are TGTGCCACCAGCTCCCGGACTTGGGCTACCCAGCATTTT. Translating gives CATSSRTWATQHF.

The sample holds a few counts of this clonotype. The rearrangement uses TRBV3-1 and TRBJ2-7; the match to TRBD1 covers 10 bases. Near its end, the DNA agrees better with TRBJ2-5, so the J call may be wrong. CDR3 length: 16 amino acids. Germline V gene lookup returns CDR1 LGHDT and CDR2 YNNKEL (reference sequence). The CDR3, as DNA: TGTGCCAGCAGCCTTGTCGTGGGACAGGGGCGGAAGACCCAGTACTTC. Protein: CASSLVVGQGRKTQYF.

V is TRBV28 and J is TRBJ2-5; D assignment may be TRBD1 or TRBD2 (5 bases each). CDR1 is MDHEN and CDR2 is SYDVKM in the germline V gene. V lost 4 bases and J 1 base, leaving 19 bases between the germline ends. The CDR3 covers 17 residues. The CDR3 DNA follows: TGTGCCAGCAGTTGGGACCGGGCCCTAAACGCCCAAGAGACCCAGTACTTC. This sequence encodes CASSWDRALNAQETQYF. Based on the CDR3 plus reference TRBV28 and TRBJ2-5, the full variable domain is DVKVTQSSRYLVKRTGEKVFLECVQDMDHENMFWYRQDPGLGLRLIYFSYDVKMKEKGDIPEGYSVSREKKERFSLILESASTNQTSMYLCASSWDRALNAQETQYFGPGTRLLVL.

The gene calls are TRBV6-5 and TRBJ2-1; TRBD1 aligns across 7 bases. This CDR3 region has 13 residues. V gave up 8 bases and J gave up 7 bases; unmatched junction bases: 8. The V gene's germline CDR1 is MNHEY and CDR2 SVGAGI. CDR3 amino acids: CASLDRVGNEQFF. The CDR3 nucleotides read TGTGCCAGCCTCGACAGGGTTGGGAATGAGCAGTTCTTC.

The chain carries TRBV25-1 and TRBJ1-5, with a weak D call TRBD1 (6 bases). The CDR3 contains 11 residues. CDR1 is MGHDK, CDR2 SYGVNS, per germline. V was pared by 8 bases and J by 10 bases, with 12 bases between. CDR3 protein: CASGEGGPQHF. In DNA form, the CDR3 reads TGTGCCAGCGGAGAAGGGGGACCCCAGCATTTT.

The V and J genes are TRBV6-2 or TRBV6-3 and TRBJ2-5, with D possibly being TRBD2 (5 bases). TRBJ2-7 explains the end of the DNA better; the J call may be wrong. CDR1 and CDR2 from the germline V gene are MNHEY and SVGEGT. This CDR3 comprises 12 residues. CDR3 in amino acids: CASGRRFYEQYF. Written as DNA, the CDR3 is TGTGCCAGCGGACGGAGGTTTTACGAGCAGTACTTC.

CDR3 DNA: TGTGCCAGCAGCCAAGTAGGGAACAGGGGGCTCCACGAGCAGTACTTC. Amino acid sequence: CASSQVGNRGLHEQYF. The chain carries TRBV14 and TRBJ2-7, with TRBD1 matching 9 bases. The CDR3 loop spans 16 amino acids. With 1 base clipped from V and 5 bases from J, the junction kept 9 bases outside the gene matches. Germline lookup yields CDR1 SGHDN and CDR2 FVKESK.

V usage is TRBV20-1 and J usage is TRBJ2-7, with 9 bases identical to TRBD1. Germline values: CDR1 DFQATT, CDR2 SNEGSKA (reference sequence). V was clipped by 5 bases and J by 4 bases; unmatched bases: 12. The CDR3 is 15 amino acids. The CDR3 DNA sequence: TGCAGTGCTGGTCCCGACGGACAGGGGAAATACGAGCAGTACTTC. Amino acids: CSAGPDGQGKYEQYF.

This clonotype was counted only a few times. V is TRBV20-1 and J is TRBJ2-1, with 9 bases fitting TRBD2. CDR1 is DFQATT and CDR2 is SNEGSKA in the germline V gene (reference sequence). Trimming at V came to 1 base and at J to 1 base, leaving 5 bases not matched to a gene. This CDR3 has 16 residues. In DNA, the CDR3 is TGCAGTGCTAGAGCTAGCGGGACCCAGTCCTACAATGAGCAGTTCTTC. It translates to CSARASGTQSYNEQFF.

The CDR3 sequence: CASSFRPQAYEQYF. The CDR3 coding sequence is TGTGCCAGCAGCTTCCGGCCCCAGGCCTACGAGCAGTACTTC. The V gene is TRBV9, the J gene TRBJ2-5; D gene unclear. The end of the DNA is better explained by TRBJ2-7, so the J call may be wrong. The CDR3 is made up of 14 amino acids. Per the germline V gene, CDR1 is SGDLS and CDR2 is YYNGEE.

DNA of the CDR3: TGTGCCAGCAGTCTCTCGGGGACTAGCGGGATGGAGACCCAGTACTTC. This translates into CASSLSGTSGMETQYF. The gene calls are TRBV6-2 or TRBV6-3 and TRBJ2-7; 13 bases map to TRBD2. The DNA matches TRBJ2-5 better at its end, which makes the J call doubtful. The CDR3 is made up of 16 amino acids. Germline CDR1 MNHEY, CDR2 SVGEGT.

The chain is built from TRBV4-2 and TRBJ2-7, with unresolved D. The CDR3 is 14 residues long. The V end lost 1 base, the J end lost 3 bases, and 10 bases lay between the germline ends. CDR1 LGHNA and CDR2 YNFKEQ come from the germline V gene. The chain's CDR3 is CASSQGTTFYEQYF. The CDR3 DNA reads TGTGCCAGCAGCCAAGGCACTACTTTCTACGAGCAGTACTTC.

This clonotype showed up just a few times. V is TRBV11-2 and J is TRBJ2-7; 8 bases map to TRBD1. The CDR3 sequence is 16 residues long. After removal of 4 bases from V and 1 base from J, the junction contained 9 bases not matched to a gene. Germline loops: CDR1 SGHAT, CDR2 FQNNGV. Written as DNA, the CDR3 is TGTGCCAGCAGCTCCCCCGGGACAGGAGCTTCCTACGAGCAGTACTTC. Translating it yields CASSSPGTGASYEQYF.

In this sample, this clonotype turned up a few times. V gene TRBV3-1 combines with J gene TRBJ2-5; D remains ambiguous. Germline V lookup: CDR1 LGHDT, CDR2 YNNKEL (reference sequence). The length of the CDR3 is 15 residues. V was clipped by 2 bases and J by 3 bases, with 13 bases between them. CDR3 nucleotides: TGTGCCAGCAGCCAATTTGCCTGGGGTGAAGAGACCCAGTACTTC. Translating it yields CASSQFAWGEETQYF.

The chain carries TRBV27 and TRBJ1-2, with D perhaps TRBD1 (5 bases). This CDR3 is built from 15 residues. In germline, CDR1 is MNHEY, CDR2 SMNVEV (reference sequence). Trimming stripped 5 bases from V and 3 bases from J, with 16 bases between. CDR3 loop: CASSPHRRGDYGYTF. The CDR3 bases are TGTGCCAGCAGTCCACACCGGCGGGGGGACTATGGCTACACCTTC.

This clonotype has a handful of counts. The genes are TRBV4-2 and TRBJ1-1; the D is unclear. The CDR3 is 14 residues long. The ends were cut back, 0 bases at V and 1 base at J, with 6 bases in the middle. The germline V gene has CDR1 LGHNA and CDR2 YNFKEQ. CDR3 in DNA: TGTGCCAGCAGCCAAGAGCCCACGAACACTGAAGCTTTCTTT. Translating it yields CASSQEPTNTEAFF.

The genes are TRBV6-6 and TRBJ2-5; no clear D. CDR1 is MNHNY, CDR2 SVGAGI, per germline (reference sequence). With 4 bases removed from V and 2 bases from J, the gap between germline ends came to 17 bases. CDR3 length: 16 amino acids. CDR3 residues: CASSLKVYRIQETQYF. The CDR3 coding sequence is TGTGCCAGCAGTTTGAAGGTATATCGGATACAAGAGACCCAGTACTTC.

This clonotype was seen a handful of times. The DNA for the CDR3 is TGCGCCAGCAGCCAAGCGGACAGGGAGCGAGATGGCTACACCTTC. Protein sequence: CASSQADRERDGYTF. This chain uses TRBV4-3 with TRBJ1-2, with TRBD1 matching over 8 bases. CDR1 is LGHNA, CDR2 YSLEER, per germline. Trimming cost V 1 base and J 6 bases; bases outside gene matches: 7. The CDR3 is 15 amino acids.

The chain has TRBV29-1 and TRBJ2-5, with a possible D match to TRBD2 (7 bases). The germline V gene has CDR1 SQVTM and CDR2 ANQGSEA. This CDR3 contains 14 residues. V dropped 4 bases and J dropped 4 bases, with 16 bases sitting between them. In DNA, the CDR3 is TGCAGCGTTGGTATAGGGGGGGCTTCAGAGACCCAGTACTTC. Protein: CSVGIGGASETQYF.

The rearrangement uses TRBV7-2 and TRBJ1-2; tentatively, D is TRBD1 (5 bases). The CDR3 loop spans 15 amino acids. The ends were cut back, 0 bases at V and 0 bases at J, with 8 bases in the middle. Germline loops: CDR1 SGHTA, CDR2 FQGNSA. The CDR3 coding sequence is TGTGCCAGCAGCTTAGCCGGGACGCCTAACTATGGCTACACCTTC. Residues: CASSLAGTPNYGYTF.

The V call is TRBV28, the J call TRBJ2-2; the D is unclear. The CDR3 totals 13 residues. Germline loops: CDR1 MDHEN, CDR2 SYDVKM. V lost 4 bases and J lost 3, with 6 bases in between. CDR3 DNA: TGTGCCAGCAGTTACGGCTACACCGGGGAGCTGTTTTTT. It specifies CASSYGYTGELFF.

The chain couples TRBV12-3 or TRBV12-4 to TRBJ2-5; 8 nucleotides agree with TRBD1. J lost 5 bases, V lost 3 bases, and 8 bases had no gene match. CDR3 length: 15 amino acids. CDR3 nucleotides: TGTGCCAGCAGTTTTTCGCAGGGGGCCGGTGAGACCCAGTACTTC. It specifies CASSFSQGAGETQYF.